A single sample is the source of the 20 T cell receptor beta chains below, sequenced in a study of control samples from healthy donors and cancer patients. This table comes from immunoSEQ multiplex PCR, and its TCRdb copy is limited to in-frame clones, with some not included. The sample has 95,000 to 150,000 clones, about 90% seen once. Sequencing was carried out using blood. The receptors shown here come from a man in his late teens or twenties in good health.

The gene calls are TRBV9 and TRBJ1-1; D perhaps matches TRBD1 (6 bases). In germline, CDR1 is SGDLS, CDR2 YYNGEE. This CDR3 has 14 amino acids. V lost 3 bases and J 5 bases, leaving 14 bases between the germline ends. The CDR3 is CASSAYGTKTEAFF. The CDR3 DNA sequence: TGTGCCAGCAGCGCCTACGGGACAAAAACTGAAGCTTTCTTT.

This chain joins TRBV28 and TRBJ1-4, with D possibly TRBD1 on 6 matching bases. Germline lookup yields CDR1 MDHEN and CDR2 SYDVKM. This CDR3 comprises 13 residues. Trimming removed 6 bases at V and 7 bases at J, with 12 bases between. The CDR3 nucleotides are TGTGCCAGCAGGAACAGGGTTGGTGAAAAACTGTTTTTT. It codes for CASRNRVGEKLFF.

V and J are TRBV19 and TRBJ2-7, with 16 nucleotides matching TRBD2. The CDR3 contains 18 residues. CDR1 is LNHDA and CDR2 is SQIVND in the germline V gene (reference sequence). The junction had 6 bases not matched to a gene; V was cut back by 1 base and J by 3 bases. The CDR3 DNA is TGTGCCAGTAGTATAGCGGGACTAGCGGGAGGGCCCTTCTACGAGCAGTACTTC. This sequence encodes CASSIAGLAGGPFYEQYF.

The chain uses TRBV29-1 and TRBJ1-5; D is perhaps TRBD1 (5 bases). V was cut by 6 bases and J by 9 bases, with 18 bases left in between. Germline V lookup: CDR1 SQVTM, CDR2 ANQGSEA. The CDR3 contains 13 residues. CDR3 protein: CSVGGRGGGPQHF. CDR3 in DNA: TGCAGCGTCGGAGGACGGGGGGGAGGGCCCCAGCATTTT.

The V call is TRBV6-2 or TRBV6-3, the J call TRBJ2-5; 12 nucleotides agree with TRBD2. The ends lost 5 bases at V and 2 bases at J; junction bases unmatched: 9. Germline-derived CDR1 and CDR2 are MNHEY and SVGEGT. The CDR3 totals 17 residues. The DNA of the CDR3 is TGTGCCAGCAGTCCGGACCGACTAGCGGGAGATCAAGAGACCCAGTACTTC. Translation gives CASSPDRLAGDQETQYF.

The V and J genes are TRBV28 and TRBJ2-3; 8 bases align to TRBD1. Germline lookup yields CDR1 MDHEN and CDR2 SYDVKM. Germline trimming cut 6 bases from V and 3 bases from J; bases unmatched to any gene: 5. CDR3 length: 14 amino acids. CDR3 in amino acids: CASRLDRATDTQYF. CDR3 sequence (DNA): TGTGCCAGCAGGCTGGACAGGGCTACAGATACGCAGTATTTT.

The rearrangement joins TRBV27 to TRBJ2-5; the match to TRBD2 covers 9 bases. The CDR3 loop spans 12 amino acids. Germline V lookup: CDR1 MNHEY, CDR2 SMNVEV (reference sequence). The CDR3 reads CASGSGRETQYF. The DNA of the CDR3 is TGTGCTAGCGGGAGCGGAAGAGAGACCCAGTACTTC.

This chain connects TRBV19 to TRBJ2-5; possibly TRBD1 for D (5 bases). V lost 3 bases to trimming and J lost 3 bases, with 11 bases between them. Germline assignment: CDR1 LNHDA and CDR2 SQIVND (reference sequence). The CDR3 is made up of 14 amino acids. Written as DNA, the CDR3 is TGTGCCAGTAGTATGAGGCAGGGCGAAGAGACCCAGTACTTC. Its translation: CASSMRQGEETQYF.

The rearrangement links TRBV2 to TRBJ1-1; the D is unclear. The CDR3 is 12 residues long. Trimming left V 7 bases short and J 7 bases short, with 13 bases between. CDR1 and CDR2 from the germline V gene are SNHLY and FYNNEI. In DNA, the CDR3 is TGTGCCAGCAACCATCCGGGAAGTGAAGCTTTCTTT. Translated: CASNHPGSEAFF.

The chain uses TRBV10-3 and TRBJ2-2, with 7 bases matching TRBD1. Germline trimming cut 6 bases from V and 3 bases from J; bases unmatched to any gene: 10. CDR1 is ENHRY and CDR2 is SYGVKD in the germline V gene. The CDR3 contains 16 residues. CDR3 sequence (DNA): TGTGCCATCAGACTACAGGGGACCCTCGACACCGGGGAGCTGTTTTTT. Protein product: CAIRLQGTLDTGELFF.

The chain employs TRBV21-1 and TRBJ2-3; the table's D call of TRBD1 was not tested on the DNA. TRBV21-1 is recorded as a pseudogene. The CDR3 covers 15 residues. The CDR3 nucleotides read TGTGCCAGCAGCTCCCCAGTGGTCTCAACAGATACGCAGTATTTT. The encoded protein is CASSSPVVSTDTQYF.

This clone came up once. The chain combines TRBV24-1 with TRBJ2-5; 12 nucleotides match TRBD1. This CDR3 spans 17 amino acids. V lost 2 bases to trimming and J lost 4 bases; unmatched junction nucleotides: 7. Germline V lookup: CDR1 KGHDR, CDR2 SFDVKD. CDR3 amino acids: CATSDSPGQGAGETQYF. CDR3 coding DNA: TGTGCCACCAGTGATTCGCCGGGACAGGGGGCAGGAGAGACCCAGTACTTC.

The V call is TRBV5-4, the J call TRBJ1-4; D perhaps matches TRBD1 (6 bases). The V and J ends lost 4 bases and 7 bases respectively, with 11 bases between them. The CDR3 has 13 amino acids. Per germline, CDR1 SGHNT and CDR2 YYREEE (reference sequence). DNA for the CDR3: TGTGCCAGCAGCCTGGACAGAACTGAAAAACTGTTTTTT. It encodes CASSLDRTEKLFF.

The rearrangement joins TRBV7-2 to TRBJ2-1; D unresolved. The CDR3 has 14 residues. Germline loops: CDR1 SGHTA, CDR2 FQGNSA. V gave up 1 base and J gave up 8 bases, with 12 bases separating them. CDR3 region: CASSLGGHTHEQFF. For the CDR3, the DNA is TGTGCCAGCAGCTTAGGCGGTCACACCCATGAGCAGTTCTTC.

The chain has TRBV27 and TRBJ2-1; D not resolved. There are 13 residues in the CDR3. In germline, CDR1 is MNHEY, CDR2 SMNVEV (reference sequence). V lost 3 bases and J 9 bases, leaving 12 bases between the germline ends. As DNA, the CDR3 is TGTGCCAGCAGTTTTTCCCCATGGGGTGAGCAGTTCTTC. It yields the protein CASSFSPWGEQFF.

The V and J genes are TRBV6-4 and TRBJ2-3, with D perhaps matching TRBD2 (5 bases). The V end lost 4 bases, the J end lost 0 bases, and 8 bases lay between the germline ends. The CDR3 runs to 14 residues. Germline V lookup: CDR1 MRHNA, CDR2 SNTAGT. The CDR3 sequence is CASSVDYSTDTQYF. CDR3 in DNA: TGTGCCAGCAGTGTAGACTATAGCACAGATACGCAGTATTTT.

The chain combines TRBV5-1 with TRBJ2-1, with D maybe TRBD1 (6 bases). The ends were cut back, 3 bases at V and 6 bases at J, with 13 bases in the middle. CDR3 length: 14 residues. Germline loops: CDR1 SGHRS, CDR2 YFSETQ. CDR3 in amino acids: CASSSKGVGNEQFF. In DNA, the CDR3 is TGCGCCAGCAGCTCGAAGGGGGTGGGCAATGAGCAGTTCTTC.

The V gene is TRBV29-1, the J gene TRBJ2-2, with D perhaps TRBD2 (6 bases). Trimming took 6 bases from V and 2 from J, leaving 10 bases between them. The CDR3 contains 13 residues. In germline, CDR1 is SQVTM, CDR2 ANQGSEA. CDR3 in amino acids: CSVGGPNTGELFF. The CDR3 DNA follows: TGCAGCGTGGGGGGACCTAACACCGGGGAGCTGTTTTTT.

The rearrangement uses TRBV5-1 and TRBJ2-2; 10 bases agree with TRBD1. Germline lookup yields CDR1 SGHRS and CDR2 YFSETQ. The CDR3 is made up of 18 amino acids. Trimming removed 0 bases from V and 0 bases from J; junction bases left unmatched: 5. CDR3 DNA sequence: TGCGCCAGCAGCTTGGCCCTGACAGGGGGCGCGAACACCGGGGAGCTGTTTTTT. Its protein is CASSLALTGGANTGELFF.

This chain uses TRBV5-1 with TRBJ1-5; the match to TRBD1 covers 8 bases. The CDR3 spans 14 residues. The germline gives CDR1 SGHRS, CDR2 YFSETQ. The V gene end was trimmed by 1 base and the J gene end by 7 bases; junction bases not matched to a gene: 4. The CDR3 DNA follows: TGCGCCAGCAGCTTGTCACAGGGGGGACAGCCCCAGCATTTT. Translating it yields CASSLSQGGQPQHF.